This T cell receptor beta chain was documented in a study of cytomegalovirus exposure and HLA in healthy donors (dated by TCRdb to 2016 to 2017). Background for the entire study: An earlier analysis of roughly 630 of the donors reported approximately 270 Gb of sequence data and some 120 million unique TCR beta sequences from 150 million to 200 million T cells. An early release covering 550 to 700 HLA-typed donors comprised about 300 gigabases of sequencing data and roughly 86 million unique TCR sequences. Of the approximately 370 genotyped donors, 81% were placed in the genetic ancestry cluster associated with self-reported Caucasian donors. The study aimed to test whether signatures of past pathogen exposure could be identified by cataloging public T cell receptors. Using immunosequencing, the study profiled T cell repertoires from 640 or so subjects and related those repertoires to cytomegalovirus serostatus. In addition to the first cohort of 666 subjects, a separate validation cohort of 120 different subjects was used. High-throughput TCR immunosequencing, statistical association of individual TCRs with disease status, and machine learning were combined to predict cytomegalovirus infection status. In a later analysis, previously published TCR beta repertoires from 666 donors were re-analyzed and high-resolution HLA genotyping was added so that TCR occurrence patterns could be studied. Rather than using new phenotypic data, the later analysis identified candidate immune exposures from TCR beta sequences and from how often those sequences occurred across donors. In an earlier analysis of roughly 580 of the donors, high-throughput TCR beta sequencing was used to judge whether each TCR beta V gene segment behaved as functional or pseudogenic. Donor age, sex, ethnicity and CMV serostatus were compiled together with the repertoire data. In a later genetic analysis, genome-wide SNP genotypes for about three fifths of the roughly 670 donors were used, and that subset was treated as a discovery cohort. Every discovery cohort repertoire had been produced on one sequencing platform. Both class I and class II loci were covered by HLA typing, at four-digit resolution. The number of typed donors differed by locus: about 620-640 for A, B, C, DRB1 and DQB1; 522 for DQA1; over 600 for DPA1; and some 430 for DPB1. Roughly five DR-DQ haplotypes were treated as single units for association and clustering because of strong linkage in the cohort. Among some 410 genotyped donors of the cohort, an average of roughly 240,000 unique TCR beta nucleotide sequences were sequenced per donor, around 20% of them non-productive. The research as a whole found: A later analysis found that HLA-associated TCR beta chains were more clonally expanded and had lower generation probabilities than equally common non-associated chains. A later genetic analysis associated a missense DCLRE1C variant with V-gene and J-gene trimming of TCR beta chains, and an independent cohort replicated the association. In a later analysis, several top co-occurrence clusters were reported to appear linked to parvovirus B19, influenza, CMV and Epstein-Barr virus. In vitro tests confirmed that a few of the cytomegalovirus-associated TCR beta chains recognize cytomegalovirus antigens. A later analysis found that most CMV-associated TCR beta chains appeared HLA-restricted, with HLA associations seemingly driven largely by CMV exposure. Immune exposure information for the cohort was limited to CMV serostatus. Broadly in line with IMGT annotations, most TCR beta V segments showed up in productive rearrangements about 87% or about 30% of the time in an earlier analysis of 450 to 750 of the donors. In a later analysis, some 18,000 TCR beta sequences were associated with specific HLA alleles at a false discovery rate of 0.05. The authors suggested that the approach could potentially be generalized to other disease states and immunological phenotypes. A further reported finding was that TCR beta sequences accurately predicted the HLA-A and HLA-B alleles for most subjects in the first cohort. The classifier was reported to diagnose cytomegalovirus status with high specificity and sensitivity in both the original cohort and the validation cohort. A group of highly shared sequence variants was considered likely to be a technical artifact of the sequencing pipeline. The cohort was sequenced for TCR beta chains only, and without alpha or paired-chain data the features that could be detected were limited. Because HLA typing was unavailable for some donors at each locus, only the typed subset was used in association tests. When HLA alleles, especially DR and DQ, strongly co-occurred, TCR associations were difficult to assign to individual alleles. Some IMGT-functional V segments, including TRBV6-2 and TRBV6-3, could not be distinguished by the 87-base-pair reads and were therefore excluded. The study listed 164 TCR beta chains as associated with cytomegalovirus. According to a later analysis, TCR association rates differed among HLA loci, with DRB1 alleles showing the most associated TCRs and HLA-C alleles showing the fewest. In a later genetic analysis, fewer N-insertions in productive TCRs were reported among donors in an Asian-associated ancestry cluster than the approximately 710-donor mean. The presence/absence analyses assumed that sequencing depth was roughly uniform across donors, and that assumption may not be true. Linkage disequilibrium might explain the correlated functional status among segregating V segments, but an unknown experimental factor could not be excluded. While some public TCRs were present in many individuals, most TCR sequences turned up only very rarely across donors. Because counts were too low, approximately 15 rarely observed V segments, including chromosome 9 orphons, were excluded from the earlier analysis of roughly 580 of the donors.

The CDR3 runs 16 residues from the cysteine to the phenylalanine. Just the 48-base CDR3 DNA is kept, in frame starting at base 1. Here V drops 3 bases and J drops 0 bases, and the junction holds 4 bases not matched to any gene. The germline V gene supplies CDR1 SGHRS and CDR2 YFSETQ. The library was obtained by the immunoSEQ multiplex PCR assay. The multiplex PCR relied on a mix of 60 forward primers for TCR Vbeta segments and 13 reverse primers for TCR Jbeta segments. A multiplex PCR assay on genomic DNA amplified the CDR3 region of rearranged TCR beta genes. The Illumina HiSeq System was used to sequence the amplified TCR beta libraries as 87-base-pair reads. As for how the authors treated the data: Across the 670 or so repertoires, a later analysis counted 78 million or so unique TCR beta chains, some 11 million of which were shared by at least two donors. To remove PCR and sequencing errors, raw reads were error-corrected and collapsed into unique sequences using a nearest-neighbor algorithm that merged closely related sequences. Alignment of CDR3 sequences to IMGT reference sequences was used to assign V, D and J gene segments. For a sequence to be retained, a match of at least six nucleotides was required to both a V gene segment and a J gene segment. A rearrangement was called productive if the CDR3 had no stop codons and remained in frame with V and J, and every other rearrangement was called non-productive. Following IMGT convention, CDR3 was defined as the stretch from the second conserved V-encoded cysteine up to the conserved J-encoded phenylalanine. Sequences without an unambiguous match to a single V gene segment were excluded from the earlier analysis of about 630 of the donors. An earlier analysis of several hundred of the donors called V segments functional above 56.7% productive rearrangements and segregating when the between-donor standard deviation exceeded 5%. To diagnose cytomegalovirus status from the catalog of TCR beta chain sequences, a statistical classification framework was built. In a later analysis, V and J genes were assigned by comparing TCR nucleotide sequences against IMGT/GENE-DB human TR gene sequences. In a later analysis, CDR3 sequences and most-parsimonious VDJ recombination scenarios were assigned using the TCRdist pipeline. In a later analysis, every TCR beta chain was defined by the combination of its CDR3 amino acid sequence and its V-gene family, and reads without a unique V-gene family were dropped. To address suspected cross-contamination and a sequencing artifact, a later analysis removed 450 to 700 highly shared, low-generation-probability nucleotide sequences. In a later analysis, a clonal expansion index was calculated for each public chain from normalized within-repertoire ranks of inferred template counts. In a later analysis, generation probabilities were computed with a VDJ recombination model fitted to out-of-frame rearrangements, and the resulting probabilities were checked against IGoR. In a later analysis, hypergeometric tests were used to score TCR-TCR, TCR-HLA and TCR-CMV co-occurrence, with a repertoire-size bias correction applied to TCR pairs. In a later analysis, false discovery rates were estimated by permuting HLA or CMV assignments 20 times. In a later analysis, co-occurring TCRs were grouped with DBSCAN, and TCRdist sequence similarity was added when clustering was performed within HLA-allele-positive subsets. Co-occurrence clustering excluded repertoires with fewer than 30,000 or more than 120,000 public chains, plus five with anomalous nucleotide sharing. The source is immuneACCESS, and TCRdb retained only in-frame sequences with V and J called. Part of the clones is not carried over; for the studies checked, unresolved V genes explain less than half of this, and the remainder is unexplained. V and J calls and clone size are as listed in that table; D and trimming were resolved from the DNA. The sample table records over 150,000 clones; over 80% of these occur just once. Roughly 1.9% of the sample rests with the top ten.

The cohort was made up of 500 to 800 healthy bone marrow donors. At the time of sampling, every cohort member was nominally healthy, though immune exposures that went unrecorded were likely present. Of the 700 or so cohort members, about 270 had a positive CMV serostatus and 350 to 450 had a negative one, while no CMV serostatus was recorded for the donor. Each donor provided a peripheral blood sample, and peripheral blood mononuclear cells were used for TCR beta sequencing. The Qiagen DNeasy Blood Extraction Kit was used to extract genomic DNA from the blood cell samples. In the case of this clone: This receptor's antigen is unknown. Base quality data are lacking; no much larger clone is found one base away.

The sample taken for sequencing was PBMCs. This receptor was identified in a human donor in good health. The chain couples TRBV5-1 to TRBJ2-2; 8 nucleotides in the junction match TRBD1. This receptor carries the CDR3 CASSSPGQANTGELFF. The nucleotide sequence is given as TGCGCCAGCAGCTCGCCGGGACAGGCGAACACCGGGGAGCTGTTTTTT.